Listed here are 20 T cell receptor beta chains from one sample, sequenced in a study of human T cells and chemical hapten exposure. Time point specified: patch test 1, 2 weeks after DPC sensitization. Treatment given: therapeutic diphenylcyclopropenone sensitization with weekly scalp DPC. TCRdb itself ran the RACE reads through MiXCR, one entry per CDR3 protein. The sample consists of approximately 80,000 distinct CDR3 sequences, around 11% of them appearing once. Sequences were derived from whole blood, sampled in connection with sensitization to the hapten diphenylcyclopropenone (DPC). The receptors here all came from a woman in her forties or fifties with alopecia areata. Some clones in this sample may be carry-over from other donors' samples.

This clonotype was found a few times. This chain connects TRBV4-3 to TRBJ2-1; no clear D gene. The CDR3 runs 14 residues. The germline gives CDR1 LGHNA, CDR2 YSLEER. V was clipped by 4 bases and J by 8 bases, with 15 bases between them. The CDR3 loop is CASSLQSGRDEQFF. The CDR3 DNA reads as TGCGCCAGCAGCCTCCAGTCTGGCCGGGATGAGCAGTTCTTC.

This chain links TRBV28 with TRBJ2-5; D is unclear. V gave up 6 bases and J gave up 0 bases, with 11 bases separating them. This CDR3 comprises 14 residues. Germline V gene sequence: CDR1 MDHEN, CDR2 SYDVKM. CDR3 in amino acids: CASSLADYQETQYF. CDR3 nucleotides: TGTGCCAGCAGCCTTGCAGACTACCAAGAGACCCAGTACTTC.

The chain carries TRBV27 and TRBJ2-5; D is uncertain. Trimming removed 8 bases from V and 5 bases from J, with 15 bases in between. There are 13 residues in the CDR3. Per the germline V gene, CDR1 is MNHEY and CDR2 is SMNVEV (reference sequence). The CDR3 sequence is CASSMARGETQYF. CDR3 DNA sequence: TGTGCCAGCTCCATGGCCCGAGGCGAGACCCAGTACTTC.

This clonotype occurred a few times. The V gene is TRBV7-8, the J gene TRBJ2-1, with D perhaps TRBD2 (6 bases). The CDR3 is 17 residues long. V was trimmed by 1 base and J by 5 bases, leaving 18 bases between them. Per the germline V gene, CDR1 is SGHVS and CDR2 is FQNEAQ. DNA of the CDR3: TGTGCCAGCAGCTTAGGGAGGGGCCTAAGACAAAACAATGAGCAGTTCTTC. Translating gives CASSLGRGLRQNNEQFF.

The chain employs TRBV10-2 and TRBJ1-5; D is perhaps TRBD1 (6 bases). CDR3 length: 14 residues. V was clipped by 6 bases and J by 1 base, with 10 bases between them. CDR1 is WSHSY and CDR2 is SAAADI in the germline V gene. The CDR3 loop reads CASSPDRSNQPQHF. The DNA for the CDR3 is TGCGCCAGCAGCCCCGACAGGAGCAATCAGCCCCAGCATTTT.

This clonotype was seen only a few times. J is TRBJ2-1 and V is TRBV7-2; 11 positions match TRBD2. The CDR3 extends over 17 amino acids. J gave up 0 bases and V 5 bases, and 6 bases lay outside the gene matches. Looked up from germline, CDR1 is SGHTA and CDR2 is FQGNSA. CDR3 residues: CASSAGGTSGSYNEQFF. The CDR3 bases are TGTGCCAGCAGCGCTGGTGGGACTAGCGGCTCCTACAATGAGCAGTTCTTC.

This clonotype was seen only a few times. The chain uses TRBV24-1 and TRBJ2-1; 10 nucleotides line up with TRBD2. V trimming: 3 bases; J trimming: 7 bases; junction bases outside the gene matches: 11. This CDR3 has 17 residues. Germline lookup yields CDR1 KGHDR and CDR2 SFDVKD. CDR3 coding DNA: TGTGCCACCAGTGATCTCACCAGCGGGAGGGCCCGTAATGAGCAGTTCTTC. This codes for CATSDLTSGRARNEQFF.

This chain links TRBV14 with TRBJ2-1, with D hard to call. Looked up from germline, CDR1 is SGHDN and CDR2 is FVKESK. The CDR3 is made up of 14 amino acids. Trimming pared 1 base from V and 7 bases from J, leaving 11 bases between. The CDR3 bases are TGTGCCAGCAGCCAAGTTTCTCTGCTAAATGAGCAGTTCTTC. It encodes CASSQVSLLNEQFF.

The chain combines TRBV5-6 with TRBJ1-1, with D uncertain. The CDR3 covers 12 residues. Trimming removed 5 bases from V and 4 bases from J, with 9 bases in between. Looked up from germline, CDR1 is SGHDT and CDR2 is YYEEEE. CDR3 amino acids: CASSSIFTEAFF. CDR3 bases: TGTGCCAGCAGTTCTATCTTCACTGAAGCTTTCTTT.

This clonotype was detected ten times or more. This chain joins TRBV11-2 and TRBJ2-5; D call uncertain. The germline V gene has CDR1 SGHAT and CDR2 FQNNGV. This CDR3 has 14 amino acids. The V end was cut by 5 bases, the J end by 3 bases, with 13 bases between. The CDR3 is CASSLTQQKETQYF. The CDR3 DNA sequence: TGTGCCAGCAGCCTCACCCAACAGAAAGAGACCCAGTACTTC.

The V gene is TRBV5-1, the J gene TRBJ2-7, with D perhaps TRBD2 (6 bases). CDR3 size: 15 residues. CDR1 and CDR2 (germline): SGHRS, YFSETQ. The V end was cut by 4 bases, the J end by 0 bases, with 14 bases between. The CDR3 coding sequence is TGCGCCAGCAGCCCTAGGGCGGGGAGCTCCTACGAGCAGTACTTC. This translates into CASSPRAGSSYEQYF.

The chain has TRBV7-9 and TRBJ2-3, with a weak D call TRBD2 (5 bases). This CDR3 has 16 amino acids. The germline CDR1 and CDR2 sequences are SEHNR and FQNEAQ (reference sequence). The V end lost 1 base, the J end lost 2 bases, and 13 bases lay between the germline ends. The CDR3 region has the DNA TGTGCCAGCAGCTTAGTGCCGCGGGCTGACACAGATACGCAGTATTTT. Residues: CASSLVPRADTDTQYF.

This clonotype was detected many times. The chain employs TRBV6-5 and TRBJ1-4; D perhaps matches TRBD1 (6 bases). The germline V gene has CDR1 MNHEY and CDR2 SVGAGI. V was trimmed by 6 bases and J by 6 bases, leaving 14 bases between them. There are 14 residues in the CDR3. CDR3: CASRDTGWDEKLFF. CDR3 coding DNA: TGTGCCAGCAGGGATACAGGGTGGGATGAAAAACTGTTTTTT.

The gene calls are TRBV7-2 and TRBJ2-5, with 10 bases matching TRBD2. V shed 2 bases, J shed 2 bases, and the junction held 5 bases outside the gene matches. The CDR3 length is 16 residues. Germline CDR1 SGHTA, CDR2 FQGNSA. Here the CDR3 DNA reads TGTGCCAGCAGCTTACCCAGCGGGGGGGGTCAAGAGACCCAGTACTTC. Translated: CASSLPSGGGQETQYF.

V gene TRBV4-3 combines with J gene TRBJ1-1; 9 bases are a match to TRBD1. After removal of 1 base from V and 1 base from J, the junction contained 1 base not matched to a gene. Germline V gives CDR1 LGHNA, CDR2 YSLEER. The CDR3 sequence is 15 residues long. The CDR3 spells CASSQVDRGNTEAFF. CDR3 nucleotides: TGCGCCAGCAGCCAAGTGGACAGGGGGAACACTGAAGCTTTCTTT.

This clonotype has ten or more counts. The chain employs TRBV7-6 and TRBJ2-5, with a weak D call TRBD2 (6 bases). CDR3 size: 16 residues. Trimming left V 1 base short and J 4 bases short, with 16 bases between. CDR1 and CDR2 (germline): SGHVS, FNYEAQ. CDR3 in DNA: TGTGCCAGCAGCTTAGGGGCGGGATCCTGGGGAGAGACCCAGTACTTC. The encoded protein is CASSLGAGSWGETQYF.

In its sample, this clonotype was seen a few times. The genes are TRBV5-6 and TRBJ1-2; no firm D call. The length of the CDR3 is 13 residues. Germline V CDR1 and CDR2: SGHDT, YYEEEE. The germline V and J ends were trimmed by 4 bases and 8 bases, with 15 bases remaining between them. The CDR3 bases are TGTGCCAGCAGCATACCGGGAGTCGAAGGCTACACCTTC. It translates to CASSIPGVEGYTF.

This clonotype has a count of ten or more. The chain joins TRBV5-1 to TRBJ2-6, with unresolved D. Trimming left V 6 bases short and J 4 bases short, with 17 bases between. Per germline, CDR1 SGHRS and CDR2 YFSETQ. The CDR3 has 16 amino acids. CDR3 in DNA: TGCGCCAGCACCCCAGTCCCGGGTGCAGGGGCCAACGTCCTGACTTTC. The encoded protein is CASTPVPGAGANVLTF. Variable domain in full (rest from reference TRBV5-1 and TRBJ2-6): KAGVTQTPRYLIKTRGQQVTLSCSPISGHRSVSWYQQTPGQGLQFLFEYFSETQRNKGNFPGRFSGRQFSNSRSEMNVSTLELGDSALYLCASTPVPGAGANVLTFGAGSRLTVL.

The chain links TRBV28 to TRBJ2-7; weak D call: TRBD1 (5 bases). The CDR3 is 14 residues long. Per the germline V gene, CDR1 is MDHEN and CDR2 is SYDVKM. Trimming left V 2 bases short and J 7 bases short, with 15 bases between. This CDR3 reads CASSLGKGQGEQYF. The CDR3 nucleotides read TGTGCCAGCAGTTTAGGTAAGGGGCAGGGAGAGCAGTACTTC.

This clonotype was counted at least ten times. The J gene is TRBJ1-2, the V gene TRBV7-3; unclear D gene. The germline V and J ends were trimmed by 5 bases and 1 base, with 8 bases remaining between them. Per the germline V gene, CDR1 is SGHTA and CDR2 is FQGTGA. The CDR3 has 13 amino acids. The CDR3 region is CASSPDGNYGYTF. In nucleotides, the CDR3 is TGTGCCAGCAGCCCGGACGGTAACTATGGCTACACCTTC. Looking up the rest from reference TRBV7-3 and TRBJ1-2 gives the full variable domain: GAGVSQTPSNKVTEKGKYVELRCDPISGHTALYWYRQSLGQGPEFLIYFQGTGAADDSGLPNDRFFAVRPEGSVSTLKIQRTERGDSAVYLCASSPDGNYGYTFGSGTRLTVV.